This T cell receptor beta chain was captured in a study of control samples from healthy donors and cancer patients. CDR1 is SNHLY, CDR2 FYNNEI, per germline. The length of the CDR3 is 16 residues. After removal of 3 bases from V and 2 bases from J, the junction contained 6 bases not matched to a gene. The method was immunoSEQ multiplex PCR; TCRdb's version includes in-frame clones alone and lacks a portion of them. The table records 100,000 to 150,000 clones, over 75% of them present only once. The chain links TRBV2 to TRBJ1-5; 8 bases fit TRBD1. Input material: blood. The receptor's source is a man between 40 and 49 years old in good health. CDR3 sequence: CASSDPRGRRNQPQHF. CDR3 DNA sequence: TGTGCCAGCAGTGACCCCAGGGGGCGTCGCAATCAGCCCCAGCATTTT.